The source of this T cell receptor (beta chain) is a study of T-cell reconstitution after alpha-beta-depleted transplantation in children. Findings of the study overall: T-cell counts and diversity at one year following transplant were attributed mainly to newly produced T cells. Expanded graft clones, several hundred of them, were reportedly the source of alpha-beta T cells about two months after transplant. In some patients, recipient T cells and intrathymic progenitors surviving conditioning explained high day-60 diversity.

The table lists this clonotype with a few counts. The target antigen is unknown. A library of TCRbeta sequences, prepared with unique molecular identifiers, was generated. Using its own MiXCR run on the PCR reads, TCRdb lists one record per CDR3 protein. In the table there are 280,000 or so distinct CDR3 sequences, around 10% of which are singletons. This CDR3 spans 15 amino acids. In germline, CDR1 is LGHNA, CDR2 YSLEER. With 0 bases removed from V and 4 bases from J, the gap between germline ends came to 12 bases. The material sequenced was peripheral blood, taken 180 days after TCRalphabeta/CD19-depleted stem cell transplant. V and J are TRBV4-3 and TRBJ1-2; weak D call: TRBD1 (6 bases). The TCR originated in a male patient between 2 and 9 years old who had a stem cell transplant for chronic granulomatous disease, so the T cells may come from the graft donor. CDR3 nucleotide sequence: TGCGCCAGCAGCCAAGAGGCAGGGGTCTCCTATGGCTACACCTTC. Protein: CASSQEAGVSYGYTF.